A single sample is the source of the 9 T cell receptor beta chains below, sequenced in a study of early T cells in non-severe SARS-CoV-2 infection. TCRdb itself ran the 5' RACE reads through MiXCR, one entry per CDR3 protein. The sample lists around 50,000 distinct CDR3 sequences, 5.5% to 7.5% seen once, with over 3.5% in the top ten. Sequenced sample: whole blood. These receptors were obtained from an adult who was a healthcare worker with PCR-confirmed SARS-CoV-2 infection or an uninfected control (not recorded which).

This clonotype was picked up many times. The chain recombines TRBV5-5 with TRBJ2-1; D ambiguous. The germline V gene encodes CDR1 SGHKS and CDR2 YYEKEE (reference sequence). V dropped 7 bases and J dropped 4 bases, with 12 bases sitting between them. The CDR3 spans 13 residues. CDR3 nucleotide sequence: TGTGCCAGCCAAGTAAGGCTTTACAATGAGCAGTTCTTC. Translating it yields CASQVRLYNEQFF. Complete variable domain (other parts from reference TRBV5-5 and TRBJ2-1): DAGVTQSPTHLIKTRGQQVTLRCSPISGHKSVSWYQQVLGQGPQFIFQYYEKEERGRGNFPDRFSARQFPNYSSELNVNALLLGDSALYLCASQVRLYNEQFFGPGTRLTVL.

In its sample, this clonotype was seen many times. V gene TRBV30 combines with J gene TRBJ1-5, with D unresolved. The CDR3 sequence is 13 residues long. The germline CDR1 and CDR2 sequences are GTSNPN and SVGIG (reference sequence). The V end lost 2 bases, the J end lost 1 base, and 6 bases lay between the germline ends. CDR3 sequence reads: CAWSLGSNQPQHF. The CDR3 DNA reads TGTGCCTGGAGTCTAGGGAGCAATCAGCCCCAGCATTTT.

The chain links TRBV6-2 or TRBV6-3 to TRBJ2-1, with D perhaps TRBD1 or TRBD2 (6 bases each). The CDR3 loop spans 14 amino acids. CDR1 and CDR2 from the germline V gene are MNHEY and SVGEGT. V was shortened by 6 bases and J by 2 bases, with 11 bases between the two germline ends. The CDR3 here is CASSPGGPYNEQFF. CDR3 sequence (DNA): TGTGCCAGCAGCCCCGGGGGCCCCTACAATGAGCAGTTCTTC.

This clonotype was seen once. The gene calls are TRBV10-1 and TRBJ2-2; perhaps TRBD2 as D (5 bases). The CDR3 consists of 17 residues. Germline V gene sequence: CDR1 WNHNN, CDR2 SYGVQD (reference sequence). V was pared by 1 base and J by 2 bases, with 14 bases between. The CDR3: CASSELAPRENTGELFF. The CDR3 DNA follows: TGCGCCAGCAGTGAGTTGGCACCTCGGGAAAACACCGGGGAGCTGTTTTTT.

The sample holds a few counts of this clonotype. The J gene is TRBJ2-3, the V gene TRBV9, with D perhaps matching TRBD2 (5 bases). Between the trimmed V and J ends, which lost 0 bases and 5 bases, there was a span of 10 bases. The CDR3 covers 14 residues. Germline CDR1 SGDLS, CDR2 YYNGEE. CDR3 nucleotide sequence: TGTGCCAGCAGCGTAGATGAGGGTCAAGATACGCAGTATTTT. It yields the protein CASSVDEGQDTQYF.

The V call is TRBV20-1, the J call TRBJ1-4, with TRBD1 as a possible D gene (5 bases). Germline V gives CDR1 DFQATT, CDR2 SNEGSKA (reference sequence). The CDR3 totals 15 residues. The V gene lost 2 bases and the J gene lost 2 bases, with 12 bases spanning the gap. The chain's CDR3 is CSARQQGRTNEKLFF. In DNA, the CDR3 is TGCAGTGCTAGACAGCAGGGTCGCACTAATGAAAAACTGTTTTTT.

CDR3 in DNA: TGTGCCAGCAGCCCCCCGAGGCTAGCCACCCCGGGGCGGCAGTATTTT. Amino acid sequence: CASSPPRLATPGRQYF. The V call is TRBV9, the J call TRBJ2-3; D may be TRBD1 or TRBD2 (5 bases each). The V gene lost 4 bases and the J gene lost 11 bases, with 26 bases spanning the gap. The CDR3 loop spans 16 amino acids. Per the germline V gene, CDR1 is SGDLS and CDR2 is YYNGEE.

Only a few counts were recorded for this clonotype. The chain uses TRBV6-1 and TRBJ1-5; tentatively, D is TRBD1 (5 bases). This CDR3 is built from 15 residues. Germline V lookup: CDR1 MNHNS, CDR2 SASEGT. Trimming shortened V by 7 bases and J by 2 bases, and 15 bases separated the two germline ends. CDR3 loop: CASTTGGGGNQPQHF. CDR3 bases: TGTGCCAGCACTACGGGGGGAGGGGGCAATCAGCCCCAGCATTTT.

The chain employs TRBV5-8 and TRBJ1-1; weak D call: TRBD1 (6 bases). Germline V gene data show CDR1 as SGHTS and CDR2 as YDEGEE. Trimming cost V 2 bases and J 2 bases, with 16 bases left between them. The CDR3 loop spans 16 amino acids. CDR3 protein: CASSFRGLGPNTEAFF. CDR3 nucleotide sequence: TGTGCCAGCAGCTTCCGGGGGCTAGGGCCAAACACTGAAGCTTTCTTT.